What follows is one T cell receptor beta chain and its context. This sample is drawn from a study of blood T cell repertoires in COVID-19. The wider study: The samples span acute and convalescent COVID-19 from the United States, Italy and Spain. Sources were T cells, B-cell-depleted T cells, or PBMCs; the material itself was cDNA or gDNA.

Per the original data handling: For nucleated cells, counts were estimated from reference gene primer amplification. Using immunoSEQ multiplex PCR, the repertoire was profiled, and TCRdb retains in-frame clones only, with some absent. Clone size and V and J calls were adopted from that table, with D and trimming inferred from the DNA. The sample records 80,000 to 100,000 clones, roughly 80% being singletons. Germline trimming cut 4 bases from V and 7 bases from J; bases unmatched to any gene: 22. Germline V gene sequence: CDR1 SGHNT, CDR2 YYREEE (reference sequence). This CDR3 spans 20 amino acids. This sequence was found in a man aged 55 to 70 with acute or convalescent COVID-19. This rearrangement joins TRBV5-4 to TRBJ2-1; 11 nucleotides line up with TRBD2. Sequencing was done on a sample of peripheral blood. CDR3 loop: CASSPEFPPPLAGVWNEQFF. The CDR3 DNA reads TGTGCCAGCAGCCCAGAATTCCCACCCCCACTAGCGGGAGTGTGGAATGAGCAGTTCTTC. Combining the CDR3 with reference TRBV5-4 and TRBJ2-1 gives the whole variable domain ETGVTQSPTHLIKTRGQQVTLRCSSQSGHNTVSWYQQALGQGPQFIFQYYREEENGRGNFPPRFSGLQFPNYSSELNVNALELDDSALYLCASSPEFPPPLAGVWNEQFFGPGTRLTVL.